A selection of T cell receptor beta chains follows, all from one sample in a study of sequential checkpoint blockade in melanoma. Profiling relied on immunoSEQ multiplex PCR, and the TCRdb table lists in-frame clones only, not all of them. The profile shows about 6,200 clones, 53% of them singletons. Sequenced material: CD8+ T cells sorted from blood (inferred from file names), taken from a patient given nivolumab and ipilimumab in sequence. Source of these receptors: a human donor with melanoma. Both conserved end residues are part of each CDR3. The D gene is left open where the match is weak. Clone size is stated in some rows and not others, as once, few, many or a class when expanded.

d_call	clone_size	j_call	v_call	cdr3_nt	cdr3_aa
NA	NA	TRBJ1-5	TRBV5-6	TGTGCCAGCAGCTTGAAGGGGAGGGAGAACAATCAGCCCCAGCATTTT	CASSLKGRENNQPQHF
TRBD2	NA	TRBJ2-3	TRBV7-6	TGTGCCAGCAGCATGGGACTAGCGGGGGGGCAGCGCACAGATACGCAGTATTTT	CASSMGLAGGQRTDTQYF
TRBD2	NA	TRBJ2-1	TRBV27	TGTGCCAGCAGTCCCTCCGGCGGGCTAGCGGGAGGGGCCTACAATGAGCAGTTCTTC	CASSPSGGLAGGAYNEQFF
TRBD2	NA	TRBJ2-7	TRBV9	TGTGCCAGCAGCGTAAGCGGGGCGGGGGAGCAGTACTTC	CASSVSGAGEQYF
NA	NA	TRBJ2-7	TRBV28	TGTGCCACCGGTTACGAGCAGTACTTC	CATGYEQYF
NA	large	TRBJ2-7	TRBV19	TGTGCCAGTAGTTTGCAGGTCTCCTACGAGCAGTACTTC	CASSLQVSYEQYF
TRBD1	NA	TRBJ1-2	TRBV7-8	TGTGCCAGCACAGGGGGTTATGGCTACACCTTC	CASTGGYGYTF
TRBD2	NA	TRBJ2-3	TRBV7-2	TGTGCCAGCAGGCCGGGACTAGCGGGGGCCGAATATACAGATACGCAGTATTTT	CASRPGLAGAEYTDTQYF
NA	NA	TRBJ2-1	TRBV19	TGTGCCAGTAGTTTTAGCGGTAGCTCCTACAATGAGCAGTTCTTC	CASSFSGSSYNEQFF
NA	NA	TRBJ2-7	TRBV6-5	TGTGCCAGCGGAGGCCCCTACGAGCAGTACTTC	CASGGPYEQYF
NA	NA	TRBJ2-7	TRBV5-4	TGTGCCACACAGGGATGGGACGAGCAGTACTTC	CATQGWDEQYF
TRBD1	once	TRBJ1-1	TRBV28	TGTGCCAGCAGTTTGCCCGACAGGGGGAGCATGAACACTGAAGCTTTCTTT	CASSLPDRGSMNTEAFF
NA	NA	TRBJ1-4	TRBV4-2	TGTGCCAGCAGCACCCTAGACGTTAATGAAAAACTGTTTTTT	CASSTLDVNEKLFF
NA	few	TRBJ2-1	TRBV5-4	TGTGCCAGCAGGGAAATAGGGACAACTAGCTCCTACAATGAGCAGTTCTTC	CASREIGTTSSYNEQFF
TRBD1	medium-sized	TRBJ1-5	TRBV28	TGTGCCAGCTACAGGGGAGTTCAGCCCCAGCATTTT	CASYRGVQPQHF
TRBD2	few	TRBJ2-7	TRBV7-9	TGTGCCAGCAGCGGGGGACTACCTAGCTCCTACGAGCAGTACTTC	CASSGGLPSSYEQYF
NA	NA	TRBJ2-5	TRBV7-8	TGTGCCAGCAGCTTAGAGGTGGAGCTAGAGACCCAGTACTTC	CASSLEVELETQYF
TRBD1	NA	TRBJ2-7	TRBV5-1	TGCGCCAGCAGCTGGAGACAGGGGTCCTACGAGCAGTACTTC	CASSWRQGSYEQYF
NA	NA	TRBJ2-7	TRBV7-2	TGTGCCAGCAGCTTAGATACTGCCTACGAGCAGTACTTC	CASSLDTAYEQYF
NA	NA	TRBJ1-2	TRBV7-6	TGTGCCAGCAGCTTAGGTTCAGGGAACTATGGCTACACCTTC	CASSLGSGNYGYTF
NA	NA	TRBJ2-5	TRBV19	TGTGCCACCGGGGGAGGAGAGACCCAGTACTTC	CATGGGETQYF
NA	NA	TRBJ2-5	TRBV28	TGTGCCAGCAGTTTAGTGGGAGTAGGAGAGACCCAGTACTTC	CASSLVGVGETQYF
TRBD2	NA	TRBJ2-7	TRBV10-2	TGCGCCAGCAATTTAGCGGGAGGGCCCTACGAGCAGTACTTC	CASNLAGGPYEQYF
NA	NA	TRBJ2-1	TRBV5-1	TGCGCCAGCAGCCCGGGGGGCAGGGAGGCGGTTTGGCCCTACAATGAGCAGTTCTTC	CASSPGGREAVWPYNEQFF
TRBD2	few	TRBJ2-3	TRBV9	TGTGCCAGCAGCGCGGGGGGGGGTCCTGATACGCAGTATTTT	CASSAGGGPDTQYF
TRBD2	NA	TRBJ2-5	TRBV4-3	TGCGCCAGCAGCCAAGATCGGGTAGCGGGAGGGCCGAGGCAAGAGACCCAGTACTTC	CASSQDRVAGGPRQETQYF
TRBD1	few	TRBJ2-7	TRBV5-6	TGTGCCAGCAGCTTGGATTGGACAGGGCGCTACGAGCAGTACTTC	CASSLDWTGRYEQYF
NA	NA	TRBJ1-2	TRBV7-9	TGTGCCAGCAGCTCACTCTATGGCTACACCTTC	CASSSLYGYTF
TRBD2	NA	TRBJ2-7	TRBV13	TGTGCCAGCAGCTTTCGCGGGGGGAACTCCTACGAGCAGTACTTC	CASSFRGGNSYEQYF
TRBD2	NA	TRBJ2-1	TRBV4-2	TGTGCCAGCAGCCAAGGCTCGACTAGCGCGAGAGATGAGCAGTTCTTC	CASSQGSTSARDEQFF
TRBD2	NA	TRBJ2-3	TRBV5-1	TGCGCCAGCAGCTTGTACGGGGGGGACACAGATACGCAGTATTTT	CASSLYGGDTDTQYF
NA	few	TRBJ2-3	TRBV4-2	TGTGCCAGCACTCTAACTACCACAGATACGCAGTATTTT	CASTLTTTDTQYF
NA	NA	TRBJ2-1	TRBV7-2	TGTGCCAGCAGCCTAACCTCTAGCAGGAGCTCCTACAATGAGCAGTTCTTC	CASSLTSSRSSYNEQFF